This T cell receptor beta chain was recovered during a study of metastatic and nonmetastatic thyroid tumors. Study-level background: Comparison of repertoires was carried out across blood and tumor or nodule tissue from malignant and benign thyroid patients.

Authors' methods: The study took CDR3 differences across clinicopathological groups and made a distant-metastasis classifier for papillary thyroid cancer from them. TCRdb ran MiXCR on the PCR reads. The V and J calls were determined by TCRdb, not by the authors. The table lists about 18,000 clones, around a third of them singletons, with about a tenth in the top ten. Per germline, CDR1 SNHLY and CDR2 FYNNEI. Unmatched junction bases numbered 12, after V lost 3 bases and J lost 5 bases. This CDR3 has 16 amino acids. No patient had received any treatment before thyroid surgery. As regards this clone: Its target is unknown.

General study points: Patients with malignant thyroid tumors reportedly had significantly higher TCR beta diversity than those with benign nodules, in blood and tumor.

The TCR was taken from a male donor with papillary thyroid cancer or a benign thyroid nodule (not recorded which). Some clones in this sample may be carry-over from other donors' samples. This chain links TRBV2 with TRBJ1-1, with 7 bases fitting TRBD1. The specimen sequenced was tumor tissue. DNA for the CDR3: TGTGCCAGCAGTGATCAAGGGGGCGCGAGGTGGACTGAAGCTTTCTTT. Residues: CASSDQGGARWTEAFF. Full variable domain (rest looked up from reference TRBV2 and TRBJ1-1): EPEVTQTPSHQVTQMGQEVILRCVPISNHLYFYWYRQILGQKVEFLVSFYNNEISEKSEIFDDQFSVERPDGSNFTLKIRSTKLEDSAMYFCASSDQGGARWTEAFFGQGTRLTVV.